These 15 T cell receptor beta chains were all obtained from the same sample, sequenced in a study of control samples from healthy donors and cancer patients. Only in-frame clones appear in the TCRdb table, and some are missing; sequencing was by immunoSEQ multiplex PCR. The sample lists hundreds of thousands of clones; over 70% were seen once. Sample: PBMCs. These TCRs come from a woman aged 60-75 years with lung cancer.

The chain joins TRBV6-1 to TRBJ1-2; perhaps TRBD1 as D (5 bases). CDR1 and CDR2 (germline): MNHNS, SASEGT. Deletions cut 1 base from V and 3 bases from J, with 12 bases between. The CDR3 is 15 residues long. CDR3 nucleotide sequence: TGTGCCAGCAGTGAAGGGGCAGGGTACGACTATGGCTACACCTTC. It encodes CASSEGAGYDYGYTF.

CDR3 sequence reads: CASSRTSGGQDTQYF. CDR3 bases: TGCGCCAGCAGCCGGACTAGCGGGGGCCAAGATACGCAGTATTTT. The chain links TRBV5-1 to TRBJ2-3; 13 nucleotides align to TRBD2. V gave up 4 bases and J gave up 5 bases; unmatched junction bases: 4. The V gene's germline CDR1 is SGHRS and CDR2 YFSETQ. This CDR3 has 15 residues. Using reference TRBV5-1 and TRBJ2-3 for the parts outside the CDR3, the full variable domain is KAGVTQTPRYLIKTRGQQVTLSCSPISGHRSVSWYQQTPGQGLQFLFEYFSETQRNKGNFPGRFSGRQFSNSRSEMNVSTLELGDSALYLCASSRTSGGQDTQYFGPGTRLTVL.

The CDR3 sequence: CASSEDRAPYNEQFF. DNA for the CDR3: TGTGCCAGCAGCGAAGACAGGGCGCCCTACAATGAGCAGTTCTTC. V gene TRBV7-6 combines with J gene TRBJ2-1; 7 nucleotides agree with TRBD1. Germline V gene data show CDR1 as SGHVS and CDR2 as FNYEAQ. After removal of 5 bases from V and 2 bases from J, the junction contained 6 bases not matched to a gene. This CDR3 has 15 amino acids.

This clone was found a few times. The chain links TRBV3-1 (or the pseudogene TRBV3-2) to TRBJ2-5; D is unresolved. The germline CDR1 and CDR2 sequences are LGHDT and YNNKEL (reference sequence). The V end was cut by 0 bases, the J end by 5 bases, with 7 bases between. This CDR3 contains 13 residues. The CDR3 loop reads CASSQDMRETQYF. As DNA, the CDR3 is TGTGCCAGCAGCCAAGATATGAGGGAGACCCAGTACTTC.

This chain uses TRBV10-3 with TRBJ1-2; D might be TRBD1 (6 bases). This CDR3 contains 14 residues. V lost 11 bases, J lost 4 bases, and 20 bases lay in between. The germline gives CDR1 ENHRY, CDR2 SYGVKD. The CDR3 sequence: CAARHREEGYGYTF. In DNA form, the CDR3 reads TGTGCCGCCCGACACAGGGAGGAGGGCTATGGCTACACCTTC.

The CDR3 sequence is CAWSVRIVTALSSGNTIYF. The CDR3 DNA is TGTGCCTGGAGTGTACGAATCGTTACAGCGTTAAGCTCTGGAAACACCATATATTTT. The rearrangement uses TRBV30 and TRBJ1-3; no clear D gene. V lost 0 bases and J lost 0, with 21 bases in between. Germline V gene lookup returns CDR1 GTSNPN and CDR2 SVGIG (reference sequence). This CDR3 has 19 amino acids.

There are a few counts of this clone. This chain's CDR3 is CASSQLGPAFF. CDR3 in DNA: TGCGCCAGCAGCCAACTGGGCCCAGCTTTCTTT. The chain employs TRBV4-1 and TRBJ1-1; no reliable D call. Germline values: CDR1 MGHRA, CDR2 YSYEKL. The CDR3 consists of 11 residues. Trimming left V 2 bases short and J 10 bases short, with 8 bases between.

To note about this clone: The identical CDR3 is also encoded by other nucleotide sequences in the sample. V is TRBV7-9 and J is TRBJ2-3, with 8 bases matching TRBD2. With 5 bases clipped from V and 2 bases from J, the junction kept 6 bases outside the gene matches. The germline gives CDR1 SEHNR, CDR2 FQNEAQ (reference sequence). The CDR3 totals 15 residues. The CDR3: CASSLTSGTTDTQYF. The CDR3, as DNA: TGTGCCAGCAGCCTAACTAGCGGCACCACAGATACGCAGTATTTT.

The chain recombines TRBV3-1 (or the pseudogene TRBV3-2) with TRBJ1-1; a weak D match, TRBD1 (5 bases). This CDR3 contains 16 residues. Between the trimmed V and J ends, which lost 0 bases and 4 bases, there was a span of 15 bases. The V gene's germline CDR1 is LGHDT and CDR2 YNNKEL (reference sequence). The CDR3 sequence: CASSQDVNLRGTEAFF. CDR3 in DNA: TGTGCCAGCAGCCAAGATGTCAATTTGAGGGGCACTGAAGCTTTCTTT.

To note about this clone: Different DNA sequences within this sample yield the same CDR3. The chain uses TRBV19 and TRBJ2-1, with TRBD2 matching 8 bases. With 3 bases clipped from V and 3 bases from J, the junction kept 4 bases outside the gene matches. The CDR3 contains 15 residues. Germline CDR1 LNHDA, CDR2 SQIVND (reference sequence). For the CDR3, the DNA is TGTGCCAGTAGTATCGACAGCGGGAGCTACAATGAGCAGTTCTTC. This sequence encodes CASSIDSGSYNEQFF.

The rearrangement joins TRBV28 to TRBJ2-7; the D gene is possibly TRBD1 (5 bases). Germline V gene data show CDR1 as MDHEN and CDR2 as SYDVKM. Trimming shortened V by 4 bases and J by 6 bases, and 19 bases separated the two germline ends. This CDR3 spans 15 amino acids. DNA of the CDR3: TGTGCCAGCAGTTCACACACCCCCCAGGGCGGCGAGCAGTACTTC. It is translated as CASSSHTPQGGEQYF.

The genes are TRBV7-8 and TRBJ1-5; D gene uncertain. The V and J ends lost 3 bases and 6 bases respectively, with 6 bases between them. CDR3 length equals 12 residues. Germline values: CDR1 SGHVS, CDR2 FQNEAQ. CDR3 in amino acids: CASSFGSQPQHF. CDR3 in DNA: TGTGCCAGCAGCTTTGGGAGTCAGCCCCAGCATTTT. The full variable domain, its missing parts supplied by reference TRBV7-8 and TRBJ1-5, is GAGVSQSPRYKVAKRGQDVALRCDPISGHVSLFWYQQALGQGPEFLTYFQNEAQLDKSGLPSDRFFAERPEGSVSTLKIQRTQQEDSAVYLCASSFGSQPQHFGDGTRLSIL.

The CDR3 is CASSLIAGGPGGNEQFF. In nucleotides, the CDR3 is TGTGCCAGCAGTTTGATAGCGGGAGGGCCGGGTGGCAATGAGCAGTTCTTC. The chain employs TRBV28 and TRBJ2-1; TRBD2 matches at 11 bases. V was clipped by 3 bases and J by 6 bases; unmatched bases: 10. Germline values: CDR1 MDHEN, CDR2 SYDVKM. The CDR3 consists of 17 residues.

V gene TRBV29-1 combines with J gene TRBJ2-1; D is unresolved. Trimming removed 7 bases from V and 7 bases from J, with 11 bases in between. The CDR3 covers 11 residues. Germline V gene sequence: CDR1 SQVTM, CDR2 ANQGSEA. Here the CDR3 reads CSAPRANEQFF. The DNA of the CDR3 is TGCAGCGCCCCCCGGGCTAATGAGCAGTTCTTC.

The chain uses TRBV5-1 and TRBJ2-3, with D unclear. In germline, CDR1 is SGHRS, CDR2 YFSETQ. The CDR3 length is 15 residues. V was trimmed by 0 bases and J by 5 bases, leaving 13 bases between them. Here the CDR3 DNA reads TGCGCCAGCAGCTTGGAGGCAGCCGTCGGAGATACGCAGTATTTT. Protein product: CASSLEAAVGDTQYF.